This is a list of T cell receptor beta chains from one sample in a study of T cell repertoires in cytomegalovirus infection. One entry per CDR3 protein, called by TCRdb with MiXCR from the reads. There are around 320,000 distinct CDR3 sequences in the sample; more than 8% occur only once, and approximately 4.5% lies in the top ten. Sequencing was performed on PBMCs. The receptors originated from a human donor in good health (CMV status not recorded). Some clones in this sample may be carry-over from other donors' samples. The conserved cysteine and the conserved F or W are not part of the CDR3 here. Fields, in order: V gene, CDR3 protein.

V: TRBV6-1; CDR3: ASSEALRGTGGQPQH
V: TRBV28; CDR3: ASIRSGTGWGEQF
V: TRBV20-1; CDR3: SARPGNEKLF
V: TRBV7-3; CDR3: ASGLSGTTGTGELF
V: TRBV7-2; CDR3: ASSPFEGEPF
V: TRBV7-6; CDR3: ASSPTDLFYEQY
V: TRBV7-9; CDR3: ASSAGQGSGELF
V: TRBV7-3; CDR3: ASSEVPGQGNEQY
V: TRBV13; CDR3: ASSLIKGREQY
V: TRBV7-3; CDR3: ASSLQGTTIYNEQF
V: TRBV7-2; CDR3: ASSLGLGWYEQY
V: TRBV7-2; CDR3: ASSWGTSTEAF
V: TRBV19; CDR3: ASRTGGQPQH
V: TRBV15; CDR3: ATSTKSDYDSYNEQF
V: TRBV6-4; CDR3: ASISEGSSYEQY
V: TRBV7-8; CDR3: ASSLEGWGYNEQF
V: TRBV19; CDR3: ASSFILGRNSYNEQF
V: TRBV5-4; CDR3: ASSTSIGEYTEAF
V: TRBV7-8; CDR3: ATGTGRFNEQF
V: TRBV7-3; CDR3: ASSLGTGIYNEQF
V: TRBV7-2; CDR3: ASSFGQPNTEAF
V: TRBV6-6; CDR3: ASSGPNSGRAQTQY
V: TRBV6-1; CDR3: ASRPTGESNQPQH
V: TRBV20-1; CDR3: SASQVIAYEQY
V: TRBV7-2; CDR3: ASSRISGATDTQY
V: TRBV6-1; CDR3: ASSKMNTEAF
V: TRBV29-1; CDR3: SGGLAGVRETQY
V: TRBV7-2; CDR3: ASTEAAGAGANVLT
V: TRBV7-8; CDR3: ASSLSGSGRALTDTQY
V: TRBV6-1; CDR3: ASRGTEGLSLH
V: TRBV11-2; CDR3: ASSPRLAGDNEQF
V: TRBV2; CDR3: ASSDARPDRNSPLH